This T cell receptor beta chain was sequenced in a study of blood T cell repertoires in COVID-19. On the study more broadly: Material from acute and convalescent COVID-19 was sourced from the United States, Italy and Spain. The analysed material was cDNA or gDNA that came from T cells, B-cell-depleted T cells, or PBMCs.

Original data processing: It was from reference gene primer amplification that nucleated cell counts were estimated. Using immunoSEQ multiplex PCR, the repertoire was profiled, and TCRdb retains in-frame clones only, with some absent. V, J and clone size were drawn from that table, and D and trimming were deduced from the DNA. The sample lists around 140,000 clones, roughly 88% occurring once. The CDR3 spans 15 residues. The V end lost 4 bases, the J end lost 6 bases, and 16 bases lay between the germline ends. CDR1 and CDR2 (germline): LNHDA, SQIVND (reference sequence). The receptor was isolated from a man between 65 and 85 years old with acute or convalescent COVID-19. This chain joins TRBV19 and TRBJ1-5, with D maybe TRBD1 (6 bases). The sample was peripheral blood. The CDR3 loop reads CASSTQQGGGQPQHF. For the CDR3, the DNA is TGTGCCAGTAGTACCCAACAGGGAGGGGGTCAGCCCCAGCATTTT.